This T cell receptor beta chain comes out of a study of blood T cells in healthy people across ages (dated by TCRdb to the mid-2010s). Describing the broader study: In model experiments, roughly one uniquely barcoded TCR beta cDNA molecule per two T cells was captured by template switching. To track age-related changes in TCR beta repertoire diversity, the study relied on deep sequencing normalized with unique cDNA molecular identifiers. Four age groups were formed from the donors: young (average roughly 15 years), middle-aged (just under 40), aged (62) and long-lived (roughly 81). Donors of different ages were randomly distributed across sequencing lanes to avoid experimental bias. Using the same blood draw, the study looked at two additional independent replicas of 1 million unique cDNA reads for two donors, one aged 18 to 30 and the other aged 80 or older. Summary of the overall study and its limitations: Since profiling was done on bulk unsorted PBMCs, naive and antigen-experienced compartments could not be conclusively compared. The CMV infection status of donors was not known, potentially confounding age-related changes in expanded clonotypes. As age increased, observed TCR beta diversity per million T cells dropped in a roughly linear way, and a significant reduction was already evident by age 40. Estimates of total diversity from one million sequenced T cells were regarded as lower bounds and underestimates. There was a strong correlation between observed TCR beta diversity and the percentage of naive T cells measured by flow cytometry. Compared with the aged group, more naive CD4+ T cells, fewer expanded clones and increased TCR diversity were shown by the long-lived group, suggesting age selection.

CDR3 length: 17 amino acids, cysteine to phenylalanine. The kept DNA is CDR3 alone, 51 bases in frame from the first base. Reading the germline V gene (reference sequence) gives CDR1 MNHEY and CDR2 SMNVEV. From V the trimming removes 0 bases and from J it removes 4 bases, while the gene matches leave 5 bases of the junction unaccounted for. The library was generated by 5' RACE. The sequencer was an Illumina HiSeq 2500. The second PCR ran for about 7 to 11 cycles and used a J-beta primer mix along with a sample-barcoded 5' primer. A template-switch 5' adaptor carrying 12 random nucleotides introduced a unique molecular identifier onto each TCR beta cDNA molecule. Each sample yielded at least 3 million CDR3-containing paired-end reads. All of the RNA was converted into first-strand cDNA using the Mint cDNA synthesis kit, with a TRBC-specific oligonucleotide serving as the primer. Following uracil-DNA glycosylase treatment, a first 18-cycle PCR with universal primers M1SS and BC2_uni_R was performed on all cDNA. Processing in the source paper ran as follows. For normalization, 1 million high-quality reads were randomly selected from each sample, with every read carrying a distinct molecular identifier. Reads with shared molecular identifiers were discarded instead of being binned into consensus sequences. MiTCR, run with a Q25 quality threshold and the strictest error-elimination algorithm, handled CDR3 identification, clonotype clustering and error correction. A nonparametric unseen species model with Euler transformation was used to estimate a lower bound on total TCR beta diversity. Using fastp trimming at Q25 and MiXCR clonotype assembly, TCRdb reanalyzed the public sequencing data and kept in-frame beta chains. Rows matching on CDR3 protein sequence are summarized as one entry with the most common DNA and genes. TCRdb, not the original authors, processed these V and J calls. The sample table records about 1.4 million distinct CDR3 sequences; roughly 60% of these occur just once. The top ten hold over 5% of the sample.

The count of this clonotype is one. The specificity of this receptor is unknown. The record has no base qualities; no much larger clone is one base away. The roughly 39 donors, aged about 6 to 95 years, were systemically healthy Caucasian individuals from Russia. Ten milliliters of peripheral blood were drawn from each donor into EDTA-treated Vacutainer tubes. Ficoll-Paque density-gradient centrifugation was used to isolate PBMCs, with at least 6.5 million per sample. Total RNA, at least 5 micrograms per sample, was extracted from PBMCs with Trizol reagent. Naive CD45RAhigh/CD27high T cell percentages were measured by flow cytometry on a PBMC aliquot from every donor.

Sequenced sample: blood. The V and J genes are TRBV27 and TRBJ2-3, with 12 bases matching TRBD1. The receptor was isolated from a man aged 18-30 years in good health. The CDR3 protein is CASSLSIGTGGPDTQYF. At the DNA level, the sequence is TGTGCCAGCAGTTTATCGATAGGGACAGGGGGCCCAGATACGCAGTATTTT.